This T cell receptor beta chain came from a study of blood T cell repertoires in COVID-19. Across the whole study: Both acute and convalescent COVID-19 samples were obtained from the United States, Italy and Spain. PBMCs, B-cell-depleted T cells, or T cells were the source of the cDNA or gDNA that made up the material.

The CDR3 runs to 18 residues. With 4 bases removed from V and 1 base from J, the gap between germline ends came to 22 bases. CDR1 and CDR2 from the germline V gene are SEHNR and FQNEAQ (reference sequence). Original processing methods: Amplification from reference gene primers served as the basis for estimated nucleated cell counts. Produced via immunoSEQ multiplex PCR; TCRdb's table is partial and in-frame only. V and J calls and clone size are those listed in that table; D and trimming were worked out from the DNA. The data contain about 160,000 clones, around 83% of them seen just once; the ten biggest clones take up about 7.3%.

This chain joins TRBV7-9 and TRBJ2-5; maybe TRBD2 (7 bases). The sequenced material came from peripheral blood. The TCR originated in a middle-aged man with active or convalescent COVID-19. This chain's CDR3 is CASSSPLGRGAIQETQYF. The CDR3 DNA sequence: TGTGCCAGCAGCTCACCTCTAGGACGGGGGGCTATCCAAGAGACCCAGTACTTC.